Reported below is one TCR beta chain. The sample belongs to a study of blood T cell repertoires in COVID-19. Looking at the study overall: Sample material is recorded as cDNA or gDNA derived from T cells, B-cell-depleted T cells, or PBMCs.

CDR1 and CDR2 (germline): SGHRS, YFSETQ. CDR3 length equals 16 residues. The V end was cut by 4 bases, the J end by 3 bases, with 20 bases between. Repertoires were generated with immunoSEQ multiplex PCR, while TCRdb's copy carries only in-frame clones and drops some. The data contain 150,000 to 200,000 clones, 70% to 80% of them seen just once; the ten biggest clones take up approximately 15%. The TCR originated in a woman in her forties or fifties who had recovered from COVID-19. The source material was PBMCs or T cells enriched from blood (not recorded which). V gene TRBV5-1 combines with J gene TRBJ2-7, with a weak D call TRBD1 (5 bases). The CDR3 DNA sequence: TGCGCCAGCAGCCCGACGCGAGGTGGGGCTAACTACGAGCAGTACTTC. Translation: CASSPTRGGANYEQYF.